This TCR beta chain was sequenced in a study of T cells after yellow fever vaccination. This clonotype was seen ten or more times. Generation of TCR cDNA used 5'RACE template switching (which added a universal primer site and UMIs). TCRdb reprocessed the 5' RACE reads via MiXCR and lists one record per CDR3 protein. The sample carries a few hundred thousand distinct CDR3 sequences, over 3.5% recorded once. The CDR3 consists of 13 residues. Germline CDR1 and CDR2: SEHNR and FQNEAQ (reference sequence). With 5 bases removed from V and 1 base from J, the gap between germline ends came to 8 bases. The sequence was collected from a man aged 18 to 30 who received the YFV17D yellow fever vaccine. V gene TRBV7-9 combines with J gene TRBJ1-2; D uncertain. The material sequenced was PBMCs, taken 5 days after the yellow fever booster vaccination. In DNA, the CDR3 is TGTGCCAGCAGCCTTACGGATAACTATGGCTACACCTTC. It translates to CASSLTDNYGYTF. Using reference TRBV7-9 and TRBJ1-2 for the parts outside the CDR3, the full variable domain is DTGVSQNPRHKITKRGQNVTFRCDPISEHNRLYWYRQTLGQGPEFLTYFQNEAQLEKSRLLSDRFSAERPKGSFSTLEIQRTEQGDSAMYLCASSLTDNYGYTFGSGTRLTVV.